These T cell receptor beta chains were read from a single sample in a study of blood T cells in healthy people across ages. TCRdb ran MiXCR on the 5' RACE reads and lists one entry per CDR3 protein. The sample shows under 2,000,000 distinct CDR3 sequences, around half of them seen only once. Source material: blood. The source of these receptors is a woman aged 40 to 50 in good health. CDR3s include the opening cysteine and the closing phenylalanine or tryptophan.

CDR3	V	length	J
CASSPPSGTDFYGYTF	TRBV7-2	16	TRBJ1-2
CASSVVGQGSYSNQPQHF	TRBV9	18	TRBJ1-5
CASSDSVSYEQYF	TRBV6-5	13	TRBJ2-7
CASSSGQHLQETQYF	TRBV5-1	15	TRBJ2-5
CASSGTGGRQPQHF	TRBV7-9	14	TRBJ1-5
CASSEVTGRNQPQHF	TRBV6-1	15	TRBJ1-5
CSARDGRGGTDTQYF	TRBV20-1	15	TRBJ2-3
CASSPRGGLNNEQFF	TRBV27	15	TRBJ2-1
CASLSAEKLFF	TRBV11-2	11	TRBJ1-4
CASSFTRVVTGELFF	TRBV27	15	TRBJ2-2
CASSPQNADTQYF	TRBV12-3/TRBV12-4	13	TRBJ2-3
CSAYRDSSYEQYF	TRBV20-1	13	TRBJ2-7
CASSYSRDSGYGYTF	TRBV6-5	15	TRBJ1-2
CASSQDWTGGEETQYF	TRBV14	16	.
CASSDPVTYGYTF	TRBV2	13	TRBJ1-2
CSVGLGGQLPETQYF	TRBV29-1	15	TRBJ2-5
CASSINGLHYNEQFF	TRBV12-3/TRBV12-4	15	TRBJ2-1
CASSSSPDSSRGYTF	TRBV7-3	15	TRBJ1-2
CSARGQGANTGELFF	TRBV20-1	15	TRBJ2-2
CAISLGPGQPQHF	TRBV10-3	13	TRBJ1-5
CASSESGKNEQFF	TRBV10-1	13	TRBJ2-1
CATNPGHQGVYEQYF	TRBV15	15	TRBJ2-7
CASSSRKVLDTEQFF	TRBV5-4	15	TRBJ2-1
CASSDPTPRDEQYF	TRBV21-1	14	TRBJ2-7
CAGSLDSKETQYF	TRBV7-9	13	.
CASSLRVASGELFF	TRBV12-3/TRBV12-4	14	TRBJ2-2
CSARAPYRGLGKNSYNEQFF	TRBV20-1	20	TRBJ2-1
CASSLVTSGGATWYF	TRBV7-2	15	TRBJ2-3
CASSFATSGNEQFF	TRBV12-3/TRBV12-4	14	TRBJ2-1
CASSVSPGQGGTDTQYF	TRBV9	17	TRBJ2-3
CASSYGTGGQETQYF	TRBV5-1	15	TRBJ2-5
CSVTVGGNQPQHF	TRBV29-1	13	TRBJ1-5
CASSQNTGGPYRQETQYF	TRBV3-1	18	TRBJ2-5